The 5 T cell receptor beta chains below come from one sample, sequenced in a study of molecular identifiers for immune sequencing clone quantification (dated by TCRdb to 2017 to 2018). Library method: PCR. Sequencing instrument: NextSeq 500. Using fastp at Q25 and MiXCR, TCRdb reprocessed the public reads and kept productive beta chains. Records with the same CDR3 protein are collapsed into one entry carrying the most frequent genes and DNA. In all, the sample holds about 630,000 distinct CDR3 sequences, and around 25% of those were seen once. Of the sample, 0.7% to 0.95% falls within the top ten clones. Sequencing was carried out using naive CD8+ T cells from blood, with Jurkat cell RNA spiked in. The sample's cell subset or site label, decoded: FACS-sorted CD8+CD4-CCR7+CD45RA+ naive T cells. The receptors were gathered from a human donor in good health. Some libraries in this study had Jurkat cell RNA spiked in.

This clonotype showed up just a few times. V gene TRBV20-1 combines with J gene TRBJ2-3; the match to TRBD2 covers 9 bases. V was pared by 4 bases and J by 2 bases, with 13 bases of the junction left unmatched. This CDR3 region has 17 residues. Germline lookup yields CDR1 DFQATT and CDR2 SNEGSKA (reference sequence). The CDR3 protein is CSAIRRGLAGYTDTQYF. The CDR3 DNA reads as TGCAGTGCTATCCGAAGGGGGCTAGCGGGATACACAGATACGCAGTATTTT.

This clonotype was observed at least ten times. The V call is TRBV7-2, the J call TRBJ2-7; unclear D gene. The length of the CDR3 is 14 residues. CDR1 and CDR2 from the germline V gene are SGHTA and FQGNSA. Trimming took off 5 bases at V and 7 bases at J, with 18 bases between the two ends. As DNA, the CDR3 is TGTGCCAGCAGCACAGCCTCGGGCTCTTGGGAGCAGTACTTC. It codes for CASSTASGSWEQYF.

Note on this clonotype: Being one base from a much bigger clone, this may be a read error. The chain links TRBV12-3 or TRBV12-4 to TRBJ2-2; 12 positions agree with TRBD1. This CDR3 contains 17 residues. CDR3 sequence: CASSLNPGQGARGEPFF. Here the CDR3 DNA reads TGTGCCAGCAGTTTAAATCCGGGACAGGGGGCGAGAGGGGAGCCGTTTTTT.

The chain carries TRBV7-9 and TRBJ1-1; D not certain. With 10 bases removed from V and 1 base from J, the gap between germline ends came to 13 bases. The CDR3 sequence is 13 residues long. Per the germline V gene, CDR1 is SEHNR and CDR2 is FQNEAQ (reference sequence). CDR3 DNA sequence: TGTGCCAACAAATATCCGGAGAACACTGAAGCTTTCTTT. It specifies CANKYPENTEAFF.

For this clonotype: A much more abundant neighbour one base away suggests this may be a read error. CDR3 nucleotides: TGTGCCAGCAGTTTATGGCGTTCTGGGTACGAGCAGTACTTC. Translating it yields CASSLWRSGYEQYF. The chain employs TRBV27 and TRBJ2-7, with no clear D. The length of the CDR3 is 14 residues. Trimming stripped 1 base from V and 4 bases from J, with 11 bases between. From germline, CDR1 is MNHEY and CDR2 SMNVEV (reference sequence).